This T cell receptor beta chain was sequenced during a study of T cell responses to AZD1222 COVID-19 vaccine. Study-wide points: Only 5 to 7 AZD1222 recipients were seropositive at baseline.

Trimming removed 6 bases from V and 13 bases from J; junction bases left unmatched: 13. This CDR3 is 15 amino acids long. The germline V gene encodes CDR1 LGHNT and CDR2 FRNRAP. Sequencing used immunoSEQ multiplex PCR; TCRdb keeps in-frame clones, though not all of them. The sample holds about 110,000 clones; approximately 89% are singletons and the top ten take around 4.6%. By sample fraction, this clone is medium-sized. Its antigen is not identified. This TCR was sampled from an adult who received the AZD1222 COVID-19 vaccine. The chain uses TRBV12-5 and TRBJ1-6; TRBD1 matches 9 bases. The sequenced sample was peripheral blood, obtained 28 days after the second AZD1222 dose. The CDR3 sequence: CASGLGTGSLFPLHF. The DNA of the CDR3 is TGTGCTAGTGGACTGGGGACAGGGAGTTTATTCCCCCTCCACTTT.